One and the same sample provided the 3 T cell receptor beta chains below, sequenced in a study of blood T cells in healthy people across ages. Together with a sample-barcoded 5' primer, a J-beta primer mix was included in a second PCR lasting about 6 to 11 cycles. MiXCR, applied by TCRdb to the 5' RACE reads, yields one record per CDR3 protein. The sample lists 1.5 million to 2 million distinct CDR3 sequences, roughly 30% occurring once. The sample was blood. These receptors originate from a woman in her 30s in good health.

The J gene is TRBJ1-4, the V gene TRBV3-1; D is unclear. The CDR3 runs 16 residues. The germline V and J ends were trimmed by 0 bases and 0 bases, with 8 bases remaining between them. Germline V CDR1 and CDR2: LGHDT, YNNKEL (reference sequence). The DNA for the CDR3 is TGTGCCAGCAGCCAAGAAGCATCGTCAACTAATGAAAAACTGTTTTTT. It codes for CASSQEASSTNEKLFF.

This clonotype was detected only a few times. This chain uses TRBV20-1 with TRBJ2-2, with D hard to call. The V end lost 0 bases, the J end lost 0 bases, and 11 bases lay between the germline ends. Germline CDR1 is DFQATT and CDR2 is SNEGSKA (reference sequence). The CDR3 spans 16 residues. DNA for the CDR3: TGCAGTGCTAGAGATATTAAGAGCACGAACACCGGGGAGCTGTTTTTT. This translates into CSARDIKSTNTGELFF.

The V gene is TRBV6-1, the J gene TRBJ2-1; 8 bases align to TRBD1. Germline trimming cut 4 bases from V and 9 bases from J; bases unmatched to any gene: 17. The CDR3 loop spans 17 amino acids. Germline-derived CDR1 and CDR2 are MNHNS and SASEGT. CDR3 in amino acids: CASSVDRGESSQGEQFF. CDR3 nucleotide sequence: TGTGCCAGCAGTGTAGACAGGGGCGAATCCTCTCAGGGTGAGCAGTTCTTC.